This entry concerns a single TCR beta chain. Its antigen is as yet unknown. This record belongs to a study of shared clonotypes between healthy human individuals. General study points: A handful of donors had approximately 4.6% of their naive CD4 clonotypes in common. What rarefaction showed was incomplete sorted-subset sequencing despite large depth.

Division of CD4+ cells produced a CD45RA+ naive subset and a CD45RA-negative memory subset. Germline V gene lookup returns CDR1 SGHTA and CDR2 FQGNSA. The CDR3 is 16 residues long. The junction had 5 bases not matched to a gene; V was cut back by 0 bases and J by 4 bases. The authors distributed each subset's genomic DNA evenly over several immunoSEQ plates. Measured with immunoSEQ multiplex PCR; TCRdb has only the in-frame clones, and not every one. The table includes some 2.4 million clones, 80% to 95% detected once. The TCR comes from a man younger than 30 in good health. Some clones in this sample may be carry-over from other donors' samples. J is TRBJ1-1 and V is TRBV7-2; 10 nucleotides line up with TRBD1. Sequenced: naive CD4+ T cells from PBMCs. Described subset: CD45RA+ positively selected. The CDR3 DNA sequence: TGTGCCAGCAGCTTAGCCTGGGACAGGGGAAGCACTGAAGCTTTCTTT. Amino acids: CASSLAWDRGSTEAFF. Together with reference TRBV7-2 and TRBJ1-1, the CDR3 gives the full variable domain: GAGVSQSPSNKVTEKGKDVELRCDPISGHTALYWYRQSLGQGLEFLIYFQGNSAPDKSGLPSDRFSAERTGGSVSTLTIQRTQQEDSAVYLCASSLAWDRGSTEAFFGQGTRLTVV.